This T cell receptor (beta chain) was obtained from a study of human T cells and chemical hapten exposure. Study-wide points: DPC sensitization produced no change in TCRs with frequency above 1 in 1000. It should be noted that donors had alopecia, so their immune response may differ from healthy people's.

Time point here: pre-sensitization, week 0. The treatment is: therapeutic diphenylcyclopropenone sensitization with weekly scalp DPC. There are many counts of this clonotype. What it binds is unknown. From the RACE reads, TCRdb called clonotypes with MiXCR, one entry per CDR3 protein. Among about 300,000 distinct CDR3 sequences listed, around 5.5% were seen once. The V end was cut by 4 bases, the J end by 0 bases, with 7 bases between. The CDR3 length is 13 residues. Germline CDR1 and CDR2: SGHRS and YFSETQ. V is TRBV5-1 and J is TRBJ1-1, with D perhaps matching TRBD1 (5 bases). The source of this sequence is a woman in her late teens or twenties with alopecia areata. Some clones in this sample may be carry-over from other donors' samples. The material sequenced was whole blood, taken in connection with sensitization to the hapten diphenylcyclopropenone (DPC). CDR3 DNA sequence: TGCGCCAGCAGCCAGACAGTGAACACTGAAGCTTTCTTT. This encodes CASSQTVNTEAFF.